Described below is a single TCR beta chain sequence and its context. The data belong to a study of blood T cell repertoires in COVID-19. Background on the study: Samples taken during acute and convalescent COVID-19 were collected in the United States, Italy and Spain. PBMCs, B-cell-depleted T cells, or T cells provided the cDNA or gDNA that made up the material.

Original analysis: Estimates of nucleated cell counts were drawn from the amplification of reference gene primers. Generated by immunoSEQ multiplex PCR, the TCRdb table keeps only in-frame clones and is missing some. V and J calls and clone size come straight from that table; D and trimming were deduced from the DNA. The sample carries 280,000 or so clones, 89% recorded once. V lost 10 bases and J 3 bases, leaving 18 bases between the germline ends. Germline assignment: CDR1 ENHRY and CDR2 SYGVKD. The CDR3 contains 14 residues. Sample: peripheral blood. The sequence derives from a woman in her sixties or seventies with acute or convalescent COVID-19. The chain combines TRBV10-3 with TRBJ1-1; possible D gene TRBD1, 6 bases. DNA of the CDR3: TGTGCCACCAAACCCTCGGACAGCCACACTGAAGCTTTCTTT. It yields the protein CATKPSDSHTEAFF.